Following are 10 T cell receptor beta chains from one sample sequenced in a study of PD-L1 blockade in urothelial cancer. Assay used: immunoSEQ multiplex PCR; TCRdb lists only in-frame clones, some missing. The profile shows under 30,000 clones, around 75% of them singletons. The sample consisted of PBMCs, taken around atezolizumab (anti-PD-L1) treatment. These receptors originate from a man aged 50-59 years with urothelial cancer.

This clone was seen a handful of times. The rearrangement joins TRBV6-5 to TRBJ1-4, with D possibly being TRBD1 (6 bases). The CDR3 has 14 amino acids. V was clipped by 8 bases and J by 8 bases, with 18 bases between them. Per germline, CDR1 MNHEY and CDR2 SVGAGI. The CDR3 reads CASRPTARGEKLFF. CDR3 in DNA: TGTGCCAGCCGGCCCACAGCCAGGGGAGAAAAACTGTTTTTT.

The chain recombines TRBV7-3 with TRBJ2-3; 15 bases map to TRBD2. The CDR3 sequence is 19 residues long. Germline V gene sequence: CDR1 SGHTA, CDR2 FQGTGA. Unmatched junction bases numbered 6, after V lost 0 bases and J lost 2 bases. CDR3: CASSLTPWTSGRDTDTQYF. The CDR3 DNA follows: TGTGCCAGCAGCTTAACTCCCTGGACTAGCGGGAGGGACACAGATACGCAGTATTTT.

The genes are TRBV5-1 and TRBJ2-2; 13 bases agree with TRBD2. V lost 2 bases to trimming and J lost 10 bases; unmatched junction nucleotides: 5. Germline lookup yields CDR1 SGHRS and CDR2 YFSETQ. The CDR3 has 15 residues. CDR3 sequence: CASSLGTSGVSELFF. DNA of the CDR3: TGCGCCAGCAGCTTAGGGACTAGCGGGGTATCGGAGCTGTTTTTT.

The chain is built from TRBV12-5 and TRBJ1-1, with D possibly being TRBD1 (5 bases). CDR1 is LGHNT, CDR2 FRNRAP, per germline. The V end lost 11 bases, the J end lost 5 bases, and 18 bases lay between the germline ends. CDR3 length equals 13 residues. CDR3 sequence: CASCPSGGTEAFF. CDR3 nucleotides: TGTGCTTCCTGTCCGTCCGGGGGGACTGAAGCTTTCTTT.

J is TRBJ2-1 and V is TRBV5-1, with 9 positions matching TRBD2. The CDR3 contains 16 residues. Germline CDR1 reads SGHRS; CDR2 reads YFSETQ. The V and J ends lost 2 bases and 6 bases, in that order; junction bases with no gene match: 9. The CDR3 nucleotides are TGCGCCAGCAGCTTAGCCGCGGGAGGGCGCTTCAATGAGCAGTTCTTC. The encoded protein is CASSLAAGGRFNEQFF.

This clone was seen just once. The rearrangement uses TRBV5-1 and TRBJ2-1; 9 nucleotides agree with TRBD2. Germline V CDR1 and CDR2: SGHRS, YFSETQ. This CDR3 is 15 amino acids long. The junction had 4 bases not matched to a gene; V was cut back by 0 bases and J by 6 bases. The CDR3 loop is CASSLGVAGVNEQFF. The CDR3 coding sequence is TGCGCCAGCAGCTTGGGAGTAGCGGGAGTCAATGAGCAGTTCTTC.

V usage is TRBV5-1 and J usage is TRBJ2-1; D is unresolved. The CDR3 runs to 14 residues. V was trimmed by 0 bases and J by 0 bases, leaving 4 bases between them. Germline V gene lookup returns CDR1 SGHRS and CDR2 YFSETQ. Here the CDR3 DNA reads TGCGCCAGCAGCTTGGGACACTCCTACAATGAGCAGTTCTTC. Translation gives CASSLGHSYNEQFF.

The chain links TRBV5-6 to TRBJ2-7; TRBD1 matches at 11 bases. V trimming: 4 bases; J trimming: 5 bases; junction bases outside the gene matches: 5. This CDR3 is 14 amino acids long. Germline V gene data show CDR1 as SGHDT and CDR2 as YYEEEE. CDR3 protein: CASSRPGQGDEQYV. For the CDR3, the DNA is TGTGCCAGCAGCCGACCGGGACAGGGGGACGAGCAGTACGTC.

The CDR3 DNA reads TGTGCCAGCAGTCGGCAAAAGTCCGGGGAGACCCAGTACTTC. It encodes CASSRQKSGETQYF. The chain has TRBV2 and TRBJ2-5; D gene unclear. The CDR3 covers 14 residues. V lost 5 bases and J 5 bases, leaving 15 bases between the germline ends. Germline V gives CDR1 SNHLY, CDR2 FYNNEI.

This rearrangement joins TRBV7-2 to TRBJ1-1; weak D call: TRBD1 (5 bases). Trimming removed 4 bases from V and 5 bases from J, with 11 bases in between. The CDR3 length is 13 residues. Germline loops: CDR1 SGHTA, CDR2 FQGNSA. The DNA for the CDR3 is TGTGCCAGCAGCTCAATCAGGGAAACTGAAGCTTTCTTT. Its translation: CASSSIRETEAFF.